This T cell receptor (beta chain) was sequenced in a study of blood T cell repertoires in COVID-19. On the study more broadly: COVID-19 samples, acute and convalescent, were from the United States, Italy and Spain. PBMCs, B-cell-depleted T cells, or T cells were the source of the cDNA or gDNA that made up the material.

There are 15 residues in the CDR3. The V and J ends lost 3 bases and 1 base, in that order; junction bases with no gene match: 6. The germline V gene encodes CDR1 MDHEN and CDR2 SYDVKM. In the original processing: Cell counts per sample came from amplifying reference gene primers. Sequencing was performed with immunoSEQ multiplex PCR; in TCRdb, only in-frame clones are kept and a portion is missing. The DNA was the basis for D and trimming; V, J and clone size are from that table. There are about 44,000 clones in the sample; approximately 77% occur only once, and roughly 4.3% lies in the top ten. The sequence derives from a woman in her 70s with acute or convalescent COVID-19. The V gene is TRBV28, the J gene TRBJ2-7; 7 nucleotides align to TRBD2. Sequencing used peripheral blood. CDR3 DNA sequence: TGTGCCAGCAGTTTGGGGGGGGTTTCTTCCTACGAGCAGTACTTC. Amino acids: CASSLGGVSSYEQYF.